The entry below gives a single T cell receptor beta chain sequence along with its context. Its antigen is not known. Patients in the hyperthyroidism group, adults aged 18 to 65, were newly diagnosed, under 2 months' duration. A diagnosis was made from clinical symptoms together with serum thyroxine, TRAb, thyroid ultrasound and orbital computed tomography. An approximately 10 ml volume of fresh peripheral blood provided the PBMCs. These data originate in a study of Graves' ophthalmopathy and Graves' hyperthyroidism. The study, taken as a whole, reports: Discrimination between ophthalmopathy and stable hyperthyroidism by a 13-signature model showed roughly 85% sensitivity and about 80% specificity.

In germline, CDR1 is LGHNA, CDR2 YNFKEQ. The CDR3 has 14 residues. Trimming took 0 bases from V and 6 from J, leaving 11 bases between them. RNA served as the template for amplifying TCR beta CDR3 regions. Investigators did first-round RT-PCR with HTBI primers, then second-round multiplex PCR. TCRdb re-derived calls from the multiplex PCR reads in MiXCR, one entry per CDR3 protein. The sample contains a few hundred thousand distinct CDR3 sequences, about a sixth of which appear only once. This receptor was obtained from an adult woman with stable Graves' hyperthyroidism. The chain combines TRBV4-2 with TRBJ1-2; a weak D match, TRBD1 (6 bases). What was sequenced was peripheral blood. The CDR3 DNA is TGTGCCAGCAGCCAAGAGCGGGGGGCCCATGGCTACACCTTC. It yields the protein CASSQERGAHGYTF.